A single sample gave rise to the 13 T cell receptor beta chains below, sequenced in a study of blood T cell repertoires in COVID-19 (dated by TCRdb to 2018 to 2021). Libraries came from the immunoSEQ multiplex PCR assay. TCRdb carries this immuneACCESS record with in-frame sequences only. Its versions omit some clonotypes, under half of them owing to an unresolved V gene in the studies checked, with the rest unexplained. This sample holds 200,000 to 250,000 clones; about 80% were observed only once. The top ten hold around 7.8% of the sample. The sequenced sample was peripheral blood. Receptor source: a woman over 75 with COVID-19, enrolled during active disease.

This sequence joins TRBV5-1 and TRBJ2-2; maybe TRBD1 (5 bases). The CDR3 extends over 17 amino acids. Germline CDR1 SGHRS, CDR2 YFSETQ. V shed 4 bases and J shed 6 bases, with 22 bases lying between them. The CDR3 sequence is CASSRTRASRNPGELFF. The CDR3 DNA sequence: TGCGCCAGCAGCCGAACCAGGGCCAGTAGGAATCCCGGGGAGCTGTTTTTT.

V is TRBV18 and J is TRBJ2-5, with D perhaps TRBD1 (5 bases). Deletions cut 0 bases from V and 5 bases from J, with 13 bases between. The germline gives CDR1 KGHSH, CDR2 LQKENI. The CDR3 runs to 15 residues. This chain's CDR3 is CASSPPGRAGETQYF. The CDR3 DNA sequence: TGTGCCAGCTCACCACCCGGCAGGGCAGGCGAGACCCAGTACTTC.

The chain uses TRBV20-1 and TRBJ1-2; D ambiguous. CDR3 length: 11 residues. The V end was cut by 6 bases, the J end by 3 bases, with 8 bases between. CDR1 is DFQATT, CDR2 SNEGSKA, per germline (reference sequence). In DNA form, the CDR3 reads TGCAGTGCCAGGATGGACTATGGCTACACCTTC. The encoded protein is CSARMDYGYTF.

CDR3 in amino acids: CASTLSGAPGNTIYF. CDR3 sequence (DNA): TGTGCCAGCACCCTATCAGGGGCCCCAGGAAACACCATATATTTT. The rearrangement uses TRBV6-5 and TRBJ1-3; the D gene is possibly TRBD1 (6 bases). Germline assignment: CDR1 MNHEY and CDR2 SVGAGI. The CDR3 loop spans 15 amino acids. The V and J ends lost 7 bases and 4 bases respectively, with 17 bases between them.

The J gene is TRBJ2-4, the V gene TRBV20-1; tentative D call: TRBD1 (6 bases). Deletions cut 3 bases from V and 4 bases from J, with 16 bases between. The germline CDR1 and CDR2 sequences are DFQATT and SNEGSKA (reference sequence). The CDR3 is 15 residues long. The CDR3 region is CSASGAGTLKNIQYF. CDR3 in DNA: TGCAGTGCTAGTGGCGCCGGGACACTAAAAAACATTCAGTACTTC.

For this clone: One junction end disagrees with the germline gene, perhaps due to a read error. CDR3 protein: CASNVGGGPGETQYF. DNA for the CDR3: TGTGCCAGCAACGTAGGGGGGGGGCCCGGAGAGACCCAGTACTTC. The chain links TRBV9 to TRBJ2-5; maybe TRBD2 (7 bases). The germline V gene encodes CDR1 SGDLS and CDR2 YYNGEE. The CDR3 has 15 residues.

J is TRBJ2-7 and V is TRBV7-8, with a weak D call TRBD1 (5 bases). The V gene's germline CDR1 is SGHVS and CDR2 FQNEAQ. The V and J ends lost 5 bases and 2 bases respectively, with 13 bases between them. CDR3 length: 14 amino acids. The CDR3 loop reads CASSPMAQAYEQYF. The CDR3 nucleotides are TGTGCCAGCAGCCCTATGGCACAGGCCTACGAGCAGTACTTC.

V and J are TRBV7-8 and TRBJ1-1; D gene uncertain. Germline lookup yields CDR1 SGHVS and CDR2 FQNEAQ. This CDR3 contains 15 residues. With 3 bases removed from V and 4 bases from J, the gap between germline ends came to 15 bases. In DNA, the CDR3 is TGTGCCAGCAGCTTGGGTGGGGTGGGAGTCACTGAAGCTTTCTTT. This translates into CASSLGGVGVTEAFF. The full variable domain, its missing parts supplied by reference TRBV7-8 and TRBJ1-1, is GAGVSQSPRYKVAKRGQDVALRCDPISGHVSLFWYQQALGQGPEFLTYFQNEAQLDKSGLPSDRFFAERPEGSVSTLKIQRTQQEDSAVYLCASSLGGVGVTEAFFGQGTRLTVV.

This clone was detected only once. The rearrangement links TRBV28 to TRBJ1-4; 8 bases fit TRBD1. Trimming removed 5 bases from V and 13 bases from J; junction bases left unmatched: 6. Looked up from germline, CDR1 is MDHEN and CDR2 is SYDVKM. The length of the CDR3 is 12 residues. The CDR3 bases are TGTGCCAGCAGTCCCGGGACAGGTGGACTGTTTTTT. It encodes CASSPGTGGLFF.

V gene TRBV18 combines with J gene TRBJ1-1, with D unresolved. V was shortened by 3 bases and J by 0 bases, with 8 bases between the two germline ends. In germline, CDR1 is KGHSH, CDR2 LQKENI. This CDR3 has 14 residues. CDR3 amino acids: CASSPNSLNTEAFF. The CDR3 DNA reads as TGTGCCAGCTCACCGAACAGTTTGAACACTGAAGCTTTCTTT.

This chain connects TRBV9 to TRBJ2-7, with D possibly matching TRBD2 (7 bases). Germline V gene sequence: CDR1 SGDLS, CDR2 YYNGEE. Deletions cut 0 bases from V and 2 bases from J, with 15 bases between. This CDR3 is built from 16 residues. The CDR3 protein is CASSVGGAGATYEQYF. Here the CDR3 DNA reads TGTGCCAGCAGCGTAGGAGGGGCGGGGGCCACCTACGAGCAGTACTTC.

The sample holds one count of this clone. The chain recombines TRBV7-9 with TRBJ2-4; 8 nucleotides agree with TRBD1. With 2 bases clipped from V and 8 bases from J, the junction kept 8 bases outside the gene matches. Germline CDR1 reads SEHNR; CDR2 reads FQNEAQ (reference sequence). This CDR3 has 15 amino acids. The CDR3, as DNA: TGTGCCAGCAGCTTAAATGACAGGGGTTTGCACATTCAGTACTTC. Its translation: CASSLNDRGLHIQYF.

The V and J genes are TRBV10-1 and TRBJ1-2; TRBD1 agrees at 8 bases. The CDR3 runs to 13 residues. The junction had 3 bases not matched to a gene; V was cut back by 5 bases and J by 4 bases. CDR1 is WNHNN, CDR2 SYGVQD, per germline (reference sequence). The CDR3 region is CASSRQGTYGYTF. The CDR3, as DNA: TGCGCCAGCAGTAGACAGGGGACCTATGGCTACACCTTC.